This T cell receptor (beta chain) stems from a study of T-cell reconstitution after alpha-beta-depleted transplantation in children. Study-level results: Reported findings indicate that, about two months after transplant, alpha-beta T cells came from several hundred expanded clones, which were derived from non-depleted graft cells. T cells produced anew were the main source of T-cell counts and diversity one year after transplant. Surviving recipient cells, namely T cells and thymic progenitors, were the source of high day-60 TCRbeta diversity in some patients.

This clonotype was seen a few times. As yet, its antigen is unknown. The CDR3 extends over 13 amino acids. Deletions cut 1 base from V and 6 bases from J, with 10 bases between. CDR1 LGHNA and CDR2 YNFKEQ come from the germline V gene. Using unique molecular identifiers, the investigators prepared the TCRbeta library. TCRdb used MiXCR to reprocess the PCR reads, holding one entry per CDR3 protein. The sample has around 190,000 distinct CDR3 sequences, 6.6% seen once. The sequence came from a boy between 2 and 10 years old with acute lymphoblastic leukemia, due to receive a stem cell transplant. Sequencing used PBMCs, obtained before TCRalphabeta/CD19-depleted stem cell transplant. The genes are TRBV4-2 and TRBJ2-7, with D tentatively TRBD2 (6 bases). The CDR3 region has the DNA TGTGCCAGCAGCCAAGTAAAGGGAGGCGAGCAGTACTTC. This gives the protein CASSQVKGGEQYF.